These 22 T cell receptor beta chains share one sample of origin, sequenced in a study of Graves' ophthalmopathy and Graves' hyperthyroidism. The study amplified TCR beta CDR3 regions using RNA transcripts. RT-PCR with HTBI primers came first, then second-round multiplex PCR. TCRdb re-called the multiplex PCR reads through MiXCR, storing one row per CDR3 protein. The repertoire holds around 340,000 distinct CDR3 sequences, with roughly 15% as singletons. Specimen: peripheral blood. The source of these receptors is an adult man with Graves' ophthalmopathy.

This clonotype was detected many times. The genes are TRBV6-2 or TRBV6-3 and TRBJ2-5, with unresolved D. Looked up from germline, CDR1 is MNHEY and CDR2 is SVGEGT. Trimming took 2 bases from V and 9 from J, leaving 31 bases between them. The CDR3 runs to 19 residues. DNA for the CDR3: TGTGCCAGCAGTTACCGTGAGCCCGGGCGTCCCCGAACCAAGAGACCCCAGTACTTC. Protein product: CASSYREPGRPRTKRPQYF.

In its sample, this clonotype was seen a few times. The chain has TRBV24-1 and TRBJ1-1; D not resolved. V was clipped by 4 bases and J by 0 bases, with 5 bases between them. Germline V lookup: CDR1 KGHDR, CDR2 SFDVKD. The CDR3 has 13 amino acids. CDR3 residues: CATSETLNTEAFF. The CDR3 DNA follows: TGTGCCACCAGTGAAACCCTGAACACTGAAGCTTTCTTT.

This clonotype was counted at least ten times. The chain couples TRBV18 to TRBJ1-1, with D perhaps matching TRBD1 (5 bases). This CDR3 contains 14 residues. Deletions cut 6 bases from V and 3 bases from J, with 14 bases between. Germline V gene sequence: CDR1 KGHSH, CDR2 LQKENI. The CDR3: CASSSGLLDTEAFF. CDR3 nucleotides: TGTGCCAGCTCCTCGGGACTTCTCGACACTGAAGCTTTCTTT.

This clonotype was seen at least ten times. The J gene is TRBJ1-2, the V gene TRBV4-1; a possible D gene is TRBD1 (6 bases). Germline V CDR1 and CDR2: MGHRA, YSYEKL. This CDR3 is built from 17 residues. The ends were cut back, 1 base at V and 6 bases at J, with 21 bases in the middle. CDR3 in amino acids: CASSQGVAEGGGNGYTF. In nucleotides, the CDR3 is TGCGCCAGCAGCCAAGGAGTAGCTGAGGGGGGTGGAAATGGCTACACCTTC.

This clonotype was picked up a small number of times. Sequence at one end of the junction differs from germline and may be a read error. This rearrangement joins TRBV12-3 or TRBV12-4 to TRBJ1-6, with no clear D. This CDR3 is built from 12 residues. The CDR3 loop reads CAGSLAPELLHF. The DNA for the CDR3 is TGTGCCGGCAGTTTAGCGCCCGAACTCCTCCACTTT.

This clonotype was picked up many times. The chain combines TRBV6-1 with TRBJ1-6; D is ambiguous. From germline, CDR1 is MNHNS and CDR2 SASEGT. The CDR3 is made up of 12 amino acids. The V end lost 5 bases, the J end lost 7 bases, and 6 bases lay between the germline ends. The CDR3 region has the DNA TGTGCCAGCAGTTACACCAATTCACCCCTCCACTTT. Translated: CASSYTNSPLHF.

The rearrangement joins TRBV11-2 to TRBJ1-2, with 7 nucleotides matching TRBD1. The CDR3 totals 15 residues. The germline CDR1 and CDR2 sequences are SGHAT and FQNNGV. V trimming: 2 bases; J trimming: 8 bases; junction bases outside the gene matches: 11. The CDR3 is CASSLHQGVKDGYTF. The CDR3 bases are TGTGCCAGCAGCTTACACCAGGGGGTAAAGGACGGCTACACCTTC.

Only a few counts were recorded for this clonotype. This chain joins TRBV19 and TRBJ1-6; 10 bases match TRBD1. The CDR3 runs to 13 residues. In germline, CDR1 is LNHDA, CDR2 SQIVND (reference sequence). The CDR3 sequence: CVSTGTGDSPLHF. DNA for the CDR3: TGTGTCAGCACCGGGACAGGGGACTCACCCCTCCACTTT. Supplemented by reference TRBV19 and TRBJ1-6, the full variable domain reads DGGITQSPKYLFRKEGQNVTLSCEQNLNHDAMYWYRQDPGQGLRLIYYSQIVNDFQKGDIAEGYSVSREKKESFPLTVTSAQKNPTAFYLCVSTGTGDSPLHFGNGTRLTVT.

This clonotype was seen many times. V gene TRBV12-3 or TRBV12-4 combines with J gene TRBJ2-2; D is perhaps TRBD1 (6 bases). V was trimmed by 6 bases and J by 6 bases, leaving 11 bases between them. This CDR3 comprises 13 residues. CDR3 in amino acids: CASSRGQPGELFF. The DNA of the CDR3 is TGTGCCAGCAGCCGCGGACAGCCCGGGGAGCTGTTTTTT.

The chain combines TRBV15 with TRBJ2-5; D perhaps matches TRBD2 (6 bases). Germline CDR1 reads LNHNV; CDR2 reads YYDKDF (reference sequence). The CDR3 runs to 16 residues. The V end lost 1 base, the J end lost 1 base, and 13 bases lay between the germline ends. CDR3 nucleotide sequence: TGTGCCACCAGCAGAGGGGAGGTGGGAGTCCAAGAGACCCAGTACTTC. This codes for CATSRGEVGVQETQYF.

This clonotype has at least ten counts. CDR3 protein: CASSTDRGWAFF. CDR3 nucleotides: TGTGCCAGCAGTACGGACAGGGGGTGGGCTTTCTTT. V usage is TRBV6-1 and J usage is TRBJ1-1; 10 bases are a match to TRBD1. V dropped 5 bases and J dropped 11; count of bases not matched to a gene: 5. Germline V gene lookup returns CDR1 MNHNS and CDR2 SASEGT. CDR3 length: 12 residues.

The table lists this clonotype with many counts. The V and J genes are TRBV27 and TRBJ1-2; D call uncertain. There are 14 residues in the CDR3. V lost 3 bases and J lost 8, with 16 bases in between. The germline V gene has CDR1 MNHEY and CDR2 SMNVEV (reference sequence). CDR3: CASSFGVFAGGYTF. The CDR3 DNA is TGTGCCAGCAGTTTTGGCGTCTTCGCGGGGGGCTACACCTTC.

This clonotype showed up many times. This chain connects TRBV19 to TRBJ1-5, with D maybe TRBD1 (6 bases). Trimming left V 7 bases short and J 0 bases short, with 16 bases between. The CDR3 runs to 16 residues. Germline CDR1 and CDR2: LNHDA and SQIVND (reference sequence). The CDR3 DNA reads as TGTGCCAGTACCCCCGACAGGTGGGGTAGCAATCAGCCCCAGCATTTT. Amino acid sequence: CASTPDRWGSNQPQHF.

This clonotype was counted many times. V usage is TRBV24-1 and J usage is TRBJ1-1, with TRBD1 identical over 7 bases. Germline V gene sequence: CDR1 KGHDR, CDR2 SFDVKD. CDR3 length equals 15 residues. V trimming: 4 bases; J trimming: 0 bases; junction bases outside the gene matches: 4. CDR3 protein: CATSESGGMNTEAFF. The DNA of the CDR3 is TGTGCCACCAGTGAGTCAGGGGGAATGAACACTGAAGCTTTCTTT.

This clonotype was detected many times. CDR3 DNA: TGTGCCAGCAGTTTATCCCAGGGTTGGCAGCCCCAGCATTTT. Translation gives CASSLSQGWQPQHF. This chain uses TRBV28 with TRBJ1-5; D perhaps matches TRBD1 (5 bases). V was shortened by 1 base and J by 7 bases, with 11 bases between the two germline ends. CDR1 and CDR2 from the germline V gene are MDHEN and SYDVKM. The CDR3 loop spans 14 amino acids.

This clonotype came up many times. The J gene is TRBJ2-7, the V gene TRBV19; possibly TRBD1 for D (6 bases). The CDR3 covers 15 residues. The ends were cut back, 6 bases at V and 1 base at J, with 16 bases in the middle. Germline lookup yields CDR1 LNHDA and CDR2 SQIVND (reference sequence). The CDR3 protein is CASSPTGTPSYEQYF. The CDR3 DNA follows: TGTGCCAGTAGCCCTACAGGGACCCCATCCTACGAGCAGTACTTC.

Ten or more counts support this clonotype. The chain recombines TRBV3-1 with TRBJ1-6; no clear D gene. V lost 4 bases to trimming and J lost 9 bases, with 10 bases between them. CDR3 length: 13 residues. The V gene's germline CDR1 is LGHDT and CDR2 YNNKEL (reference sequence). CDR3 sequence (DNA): TGTGCCAGCAGCCCGTACACGGTTTCACCCCTCCACTTT. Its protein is CASSPYTVSPLHF.

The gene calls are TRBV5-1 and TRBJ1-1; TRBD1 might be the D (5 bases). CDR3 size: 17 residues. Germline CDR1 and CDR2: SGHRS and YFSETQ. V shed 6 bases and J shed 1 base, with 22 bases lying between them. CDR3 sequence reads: CASTPSGRTEANTEAFF. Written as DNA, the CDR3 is TGCGCCAGCACCCCTTCGGGGCGGACTGAGGCGAACACTGAAGCTTTCTTT.

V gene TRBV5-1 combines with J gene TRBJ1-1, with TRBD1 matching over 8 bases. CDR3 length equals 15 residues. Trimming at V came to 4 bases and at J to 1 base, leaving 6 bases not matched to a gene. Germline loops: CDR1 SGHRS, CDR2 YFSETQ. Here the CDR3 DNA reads TGCGCCAGCAGCCCTAGACAGGGGCCGAACACTGAAGCTTTCTTT. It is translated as CASSPRQGPNTEAFF.

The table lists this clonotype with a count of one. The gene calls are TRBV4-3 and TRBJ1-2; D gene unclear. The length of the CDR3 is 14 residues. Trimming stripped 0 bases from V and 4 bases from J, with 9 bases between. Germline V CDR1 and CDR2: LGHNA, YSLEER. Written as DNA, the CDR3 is TGCGCCAGCAGCCAAGATTTCAGGAGCTATGGCTACACCTTC. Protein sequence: CASSQDFRSYGYTF.

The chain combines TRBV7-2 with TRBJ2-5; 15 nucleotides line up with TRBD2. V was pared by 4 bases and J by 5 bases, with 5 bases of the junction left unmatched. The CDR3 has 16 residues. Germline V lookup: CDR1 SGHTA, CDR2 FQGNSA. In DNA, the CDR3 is TGTGCCAGCAGCTCTCGGACTAGCGGGAGGGGTGAGACCCAGTACTTC. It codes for CASSSRTSGRGETQYF.

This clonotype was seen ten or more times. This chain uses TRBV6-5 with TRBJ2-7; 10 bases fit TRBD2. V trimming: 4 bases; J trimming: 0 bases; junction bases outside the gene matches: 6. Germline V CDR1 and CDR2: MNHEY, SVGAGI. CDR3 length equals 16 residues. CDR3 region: CASSSLTSGPSYEQYF. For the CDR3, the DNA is TGTGCCAGCAGTTCCCTGACTAGCGGGCCCTCCTACGAGCAGTACTTC.